A selection of T cell receptor beta chains follows, all from one sample in a study of shared clonotypes between healthy human individuals. This table comes from immunoSEQ multiplex PCR, and its TCRdb copy is limited to in-frame clones, with some not included. The sample records over 2 million clones, roughly 90% being singletons. What was sequenced was naive CD4+ T cells from PBMCs. The origin of the receptors is a man between 18 and 29 years old in good health. Some clones in this sample may be carry-over from other donors' samples. CDR3s include the opening cysteine and the closing phenylalanine or tryptophan. D genes are given only for firm matches. For some rows the clone size is stated as once, few or many, or as a class when expanded; others skip it.

TRBV27,TRBJ2-7,NA,NA,TGTGCCAGCAGTTTTTTGCGGGCGAACGAGCAGTACTTC,CASSFLRANEQYF
TRBV28,TRBJ2-2,NA,NA,TGTGCCACCTTAATTTCAGGGTCCAACACCGGGGAGCTGTTTTTT,CATLISGSNTGELFF
TRBV27,TRBJ2-2,TRBD2,once,TGTGCCAGCAGTCGAGGACTAGCGGGAGGTTGGACCGGGGAGCTGTTTTTT,CASSRGLAGGWTGELFF
TRBV4-1,TRBJ1-1,NA,few,TGCGCCAGCAGCCCGACGTTTAGGGGAGAGAACACTGAAGCTTTCTTT,CASSPTFRGENTEAFF
TRBV21-1,TRBJ1-5,NA,NA,TGTGCCAGCAGCGCCCAAAGGGGAGTAAGACAGGGCGCTGATCAGCCCCAGCATTTT,CASSAQRGVRQGADQPQHF
TRBV5-1,TRBJ2-7,NA,NA,TGCGCCAGCAGCCCGGACAGGGAGGGGCTCGAGCAGTACTTC,CASSPDREGLEQYF
TRBV10-3,TRBJ2-2,NA,NA,TGTGCCATCAGTCCTATAGCCGGGGAGCTGTTTTTT,CAISPIAGELFF
TRBV4-1,TRBJ2-1,NA,NA,TGCGCCAGCAGCCAAGGACACTTAGAATCTTACAATGAGCAGTTCTTC,CASSQGHLESYNEQFF
TRBV7-3,TRBJ2-6,NA,NA,TGTGCCAGCAGTAACCCGGGATCCTCTGGGGCCAACGTCCTGACTTTC,CASSNPGSSGANVLTF
TRBV30,TRBJ2-1,TRBD1,NA,TGTGCCGGAGGACAGGGAGCTCACAATGAGCAGTTCTTC,CAGGQGAHNEQFF
TRBV28,TRBJ2-1,TRBD1,NA,TGTGCCAGCATCATGGGACAGGGGGCGAATGAGCAGTTCTTC,CASIMGQGANEQFF
TRBV19,TRBJ2-7,NA,NA,TGTGCCAGTGGTAAGGAGAGCTCCTACGAGCAGTACTTC,CASGKESSYEQYF
TRBV29-1,TRBJ2-4,NA,NA,TGCAGCGCCACAGGGGGGGATGACATTCAGTACTTC,CSATGGDDIQYF
TRBV1,TRBJ1-2,NA,NA,TGCACCAGCAGCCGTTGGGCTCTCCAAGTTAACTATGGCTACACCTTC,CTSSRWALQVNYGYTF